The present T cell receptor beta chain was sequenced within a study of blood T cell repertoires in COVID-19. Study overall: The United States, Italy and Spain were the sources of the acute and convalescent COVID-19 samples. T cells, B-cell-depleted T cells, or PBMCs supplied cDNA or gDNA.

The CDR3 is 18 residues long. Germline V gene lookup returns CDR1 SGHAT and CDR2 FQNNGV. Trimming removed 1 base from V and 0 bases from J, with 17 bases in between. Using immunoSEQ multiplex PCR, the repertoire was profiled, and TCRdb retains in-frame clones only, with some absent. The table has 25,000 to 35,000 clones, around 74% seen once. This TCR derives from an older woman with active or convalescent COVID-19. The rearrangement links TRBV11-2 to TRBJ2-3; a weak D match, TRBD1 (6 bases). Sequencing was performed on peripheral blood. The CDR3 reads CASSLGKGRGISTDTQYF. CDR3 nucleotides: TGTGCCAGCAGCTTAGGGAAAGGCAGGGGAATTAGCACAGATACGCAGTATTTT.